These T cell receptor beta chains were read from a single sample in a study of cytotoxic CD8 clonotypes in ibrutinib-treated CLL. Here immunoSEQ multiplex PCR was the method, and the copy in TCRdb shows in-frame clones only, minus some. The sample has some 58,000 clones, around 68% seen once. Here the sequenced sample was PBMCs, taken after 12 months of ibrutinib treatment. The receptors derive from a human donor with chronic lymphocytic leukemia. CDR3s include the opening cysteine and the closing phenylalanine or tryptophan. The order of the fields is clone size, V gene, J gene, D gene, CDR3 protein, CDR3 DNA. D genes are given only for firm matches. Some rows mark clone size as missing; the rest say once, few, many or name a class of expanded clone.

NA	TRBV5-4	TRBJ2-2	NA	CASSTKTSGTGELFF	TGTGCCAGCAGCACAAAAACTTCAGGAACCGGGGAGCTGTTTTTT
few	TRBV27	TRBJ1-5	NA	CASRTTHSNQPQHF	TGTGCCAGCAGGACAACCCATAGCAATCAGCCCCAGCATTTT
NA	TRBV30	TRBJ2-3	NA	CAWSEYGQPTDTQYF	TGTGCCTGGAGCGAATATGGACAGCCCACAGATACGCAGTATTTT
few	TRBV18	TRBJ1-5	TRBD1	CASSPEGQQPQHF	TGTGCCAGCTCACCAGAGGGACAGCAGCCCCAGCATTTT
few	TRBV30	TRBJ1-3	NA	CAWSVTASGNTIYF	TGTGCCTGGAGTGTTACAGCGTCTGGAAACACCATATATTTT
NA	TRBV13	TRBJ2-7	NA	CASSLTRAGEQYF	TGTGCCAGCAGCCTCACCAGGGCAGGCGAGCAGTACTTC
NA	TRBV28	TRBJ2-3	NA	CASKGGTPPKSDTQYF	TGTGCCAGCAAGGGCGGGACTCCGCCCAAATCAGATACGCAGTATTTT
NA	TRBV28	TRBJ1-2	NA	CASSRPGKGSYTF	TGTGCCAGCAGTCGACCGGGGAAGGGGAGCTACACCTTC
NA	TRBV13	TRBJ2-1	TRBD2	CASSQSGSYNEQFF	TGTGCCAGCAGCCAAAGCGGGAGTTACAATGAGCAGTTCTTC
NA	TRBV9	TRBJ2-3	TRBD1	CASSDRDRGSTDTQYF	TGTGCCAGCAGTGACCGGGACAGGGGTAGCACAGATACGCAGTATTTT
NA	TRBV6-6	TRBJ1-5	NA	CASSYRGPSNQPQHF	TGTGCCAGCAGTTACAGGGGCCCTAGCAATCAGCCCCAGCATTTT
NA	TRBV6-5	TRBJ2-3	NA	CASSLAESTDTQYF	TGTGCCAGCAGTTTAGCGGAGAGCACAGATACGCAGTATTTT
NA	TRBV28	TRBJ2-7	NA	CASSLPGTISYEQYF	TGTGCCAGCAGTTTACCAGGCACGATATCCTACGAGCAGTACTTC
NA	TRBV11-2	TRBJ1-1	NA	CASSLGRVGMNTEAFF	TGTGCCAGCAGCTTAGGGAGGGTGGGCATGAACACTGAAGCTTTCTTT
few	TRBV5-1	TRBJ1-2	NA	CASSLADSYGYTF	TGCGCCAGCAGCTTGGCCGACAGCTATGGCTACACCTTC
NA	TRBV4-2	TRBJ1-1	NA	CASSQDYGQSYRLGTEAFF	TGTGCCAGCAGCCAAGATTACGGACAGTCCTACCGTTTAGGGACTGAAGCTTTCTTT
NA	TRBV5-1	TRBJ2-5	NA	CASSLKETQYF	TGCGCCAGCAGCTTGAAAGAGACCCAGTACTTC
NA	TRBV7-2	TRBJ1-5	NA	CASSQQAGGQPQHF	TGTGCCAGCAGCCAGCAGGCAGGAGGTCAGCCCCAGCATTTT
NA	TRBV5-4	TRBJ2-7	NA	CASSLEAAGSYEQYF	TGTGCCAGCAGCTTGGAAGCGGCCGGCTCCTACGAGCAGTACTTC
NA	TRBV6-1	TRBJ2-3	NA	CASSELPGLGDTQYF	TGTGCCAGCAGTGAACTGCCGGGACTTGGGGATACGCAGTATTTT
few	TRBV6-5	TRBJ2-4	TRBD1	CASSTGDKNIQYF	TGTGCCAGCAGTACAGGGGACAAAAACATTCAGTACTTC
NA	TRBV30	TRBJ2-1	NA	CAWSVLLKGRNNEQFF	TGTGCCTGGAGTGTACTATTGAAAGGGAGAAACAATGAGCAGTTCTTC
NA	TRBV28	TRBJ2-4	TRBD2	CATSTSGLAKNIQYF	TGTGCCACCTCGACTAGCGGATTAGCCAAAAACATTCAGTACTTC
NA	TRBV7-8	TRBJ2-5	TRBD2	CASSSGTSGWYQETQYF	TGTGCCAGCAGCTCCGGGACTAGCGGGTGGTACCAAGAGACCCAGTACTTC
NA	TRBV5-4	TRBJ1-4	TRBD1	CASSEQGANEKLFF	TGTGCCAGCAGCGAACAGGGGGCAAATGAAAAACTGTTTTTT
NA	TRBV19	TRBJ1-5	NA	CASSITEYQPQHF	TGTGCCAGTAGTATAACAGAATATCAGCCCCAGCATTTT
NA	TRBV9	TRBJ1-1	NA	CASSDGRPNTEAFF	TGTGCCAGCAGCGATGGCCGCCCGAACACTGAAGCTTTCTTT
NA	TRBV28	TRBJ2-5	NA	CASSIDGGFQETQYF	TGTGCCAGCAGTATCGATGGGGGATTTCAAGAGACCCAGTACTTC